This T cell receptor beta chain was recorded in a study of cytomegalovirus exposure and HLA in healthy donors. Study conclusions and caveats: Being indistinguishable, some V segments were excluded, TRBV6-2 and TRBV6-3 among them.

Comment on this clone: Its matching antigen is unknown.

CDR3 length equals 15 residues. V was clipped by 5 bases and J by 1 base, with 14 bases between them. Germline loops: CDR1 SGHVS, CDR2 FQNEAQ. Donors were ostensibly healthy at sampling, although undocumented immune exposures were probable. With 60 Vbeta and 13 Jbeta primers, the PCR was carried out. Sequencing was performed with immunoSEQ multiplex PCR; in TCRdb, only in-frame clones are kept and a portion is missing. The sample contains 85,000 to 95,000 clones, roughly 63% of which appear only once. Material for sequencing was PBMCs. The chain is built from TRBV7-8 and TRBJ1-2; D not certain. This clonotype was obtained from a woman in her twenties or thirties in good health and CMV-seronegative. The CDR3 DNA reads TGTGCCAGCAGCCCGCGGGCAGGCAGTAACTATGGCTACACCTTC. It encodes CASSPRAGSNYGYTF.